The T cell receptor (beta chain) described here comes from a study of identical twins. Study observations and caveats: Clonotypes of the beta chain that were abundant in cord blood carried fewer insertions (memory repertoires showed none).

A single record per CDR3 protein comes from TCRdb applying MiXCR to the 5' RACE reads. The data hold about 890,000 distinct CDR3 sequences, with around an eighth observed a single time. This clonotype appeared once. Its antigen remains unknown. Deletions cut 0 bases from V and 5 bases from J, with 10 bases between. The CDR3 extends over 14 amino acids. Germline CDR1 is MNHEY and CDR2 is SVGEGT. These sequences were also reported in another study, on yellow fever vaccine responses in identical twins.

The specimen sequenced was PBMCs. The rearrangement links TRBV6-2 or TRBV6-3 to TRBJ1-1, with D possibly TRBD1 on 5 matching bases. The TCR originated in a young woman in good health. The CDR3 protein is CASSYSEGRTEAFF. CDR3 sequence (DNA): TGTGCCAGCAGTTACTCGGAGGGGCGAACTGAAGCTTTCTTT.